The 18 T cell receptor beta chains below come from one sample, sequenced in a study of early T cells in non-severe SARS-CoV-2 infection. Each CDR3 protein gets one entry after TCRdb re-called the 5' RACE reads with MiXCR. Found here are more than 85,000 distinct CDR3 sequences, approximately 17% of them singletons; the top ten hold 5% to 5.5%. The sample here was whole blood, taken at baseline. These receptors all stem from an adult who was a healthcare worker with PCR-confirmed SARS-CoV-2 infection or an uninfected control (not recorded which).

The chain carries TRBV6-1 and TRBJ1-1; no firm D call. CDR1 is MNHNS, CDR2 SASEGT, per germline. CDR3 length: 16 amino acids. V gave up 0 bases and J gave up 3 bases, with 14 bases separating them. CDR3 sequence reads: CASSEADFGIDTEAFF. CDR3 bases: TGTGCCAGCAGTGAAGCCGACTTCGGGATTGACACTGAAGCTTTCTTT.

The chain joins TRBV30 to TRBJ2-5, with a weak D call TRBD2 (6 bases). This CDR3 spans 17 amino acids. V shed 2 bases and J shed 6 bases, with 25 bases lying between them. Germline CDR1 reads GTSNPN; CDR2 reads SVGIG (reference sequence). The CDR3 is CAWSPSFRTGVVKTQYF. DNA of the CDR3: TGTGCCTGGAGTCCTTCGTTTAGGACGGGAGTTGTGAAGACCCAGTACTTC.

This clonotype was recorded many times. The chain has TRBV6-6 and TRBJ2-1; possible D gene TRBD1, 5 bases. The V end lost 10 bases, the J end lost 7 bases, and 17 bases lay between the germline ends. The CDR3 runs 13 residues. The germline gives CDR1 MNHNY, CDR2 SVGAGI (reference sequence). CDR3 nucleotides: TGTGCCACCAGCATGGGCAGGGTGAATGAGCAGTTCTTC. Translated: CATSMGRVNEQFF.

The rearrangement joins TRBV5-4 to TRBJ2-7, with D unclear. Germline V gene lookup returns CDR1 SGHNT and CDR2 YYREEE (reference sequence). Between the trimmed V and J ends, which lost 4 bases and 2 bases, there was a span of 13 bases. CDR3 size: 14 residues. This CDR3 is CASSPRTDPYEQYF. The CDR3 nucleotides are TGTGCCAGCAGCCCAAGGACCGACCCCTACGAGCAGTACTTC.

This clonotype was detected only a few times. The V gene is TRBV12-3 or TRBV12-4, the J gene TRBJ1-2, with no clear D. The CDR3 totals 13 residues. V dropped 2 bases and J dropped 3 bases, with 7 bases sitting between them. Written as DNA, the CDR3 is TGTGCCAGCAGTTTATCCGGCCACTATGGCTACACCTTC. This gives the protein CASSLSGHYGYTF.

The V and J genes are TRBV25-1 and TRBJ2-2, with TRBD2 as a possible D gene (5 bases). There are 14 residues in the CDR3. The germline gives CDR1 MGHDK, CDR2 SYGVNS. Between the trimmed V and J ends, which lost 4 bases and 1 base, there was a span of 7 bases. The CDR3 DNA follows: TGTGCCAGCAGTGCCAGCGGGAACACCGGGGAGCTGTTTTTT. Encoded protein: CASSASGNTGELFF.

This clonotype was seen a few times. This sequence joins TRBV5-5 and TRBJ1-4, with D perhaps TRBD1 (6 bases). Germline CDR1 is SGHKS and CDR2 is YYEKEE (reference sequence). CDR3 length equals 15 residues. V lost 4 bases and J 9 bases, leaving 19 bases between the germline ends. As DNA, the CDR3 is TGTGCCAGCAGCGGCGAACAGGGTCCGTGGAAAAAACTGTTTTTT. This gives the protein CASSGEQGPWKKLFF.

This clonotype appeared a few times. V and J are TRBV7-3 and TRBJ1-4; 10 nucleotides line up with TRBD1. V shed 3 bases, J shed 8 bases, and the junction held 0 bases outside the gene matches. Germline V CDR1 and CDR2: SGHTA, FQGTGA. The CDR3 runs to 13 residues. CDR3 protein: CASSLGQGEKLFF. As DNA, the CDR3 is TGTGCCAGCAGCTTGGGACAGGGGGAAAAACTGTTTTTT.

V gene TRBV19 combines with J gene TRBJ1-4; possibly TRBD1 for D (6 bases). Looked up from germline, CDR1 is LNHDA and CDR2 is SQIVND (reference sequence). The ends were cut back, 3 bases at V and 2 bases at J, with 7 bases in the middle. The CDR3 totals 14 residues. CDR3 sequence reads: CASSIRGTNEKLFF. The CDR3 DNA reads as TGTGCCAGTAGTATCAGGGGTACTAATGAAAAACTGTTTTTT.

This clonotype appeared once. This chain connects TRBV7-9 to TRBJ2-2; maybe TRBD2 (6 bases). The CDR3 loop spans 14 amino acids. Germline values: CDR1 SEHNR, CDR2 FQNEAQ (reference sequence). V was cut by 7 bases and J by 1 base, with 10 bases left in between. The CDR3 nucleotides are TGTGCCAGCATGGGACTTGGGAACACCGGGGAGCTGTTTTTT. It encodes CASMGLGNTGELFF.

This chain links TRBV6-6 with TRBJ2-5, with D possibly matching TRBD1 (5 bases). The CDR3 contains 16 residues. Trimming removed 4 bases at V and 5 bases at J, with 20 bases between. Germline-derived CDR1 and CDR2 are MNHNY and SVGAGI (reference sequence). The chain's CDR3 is CASSSPVGRVRETQYF. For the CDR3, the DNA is TGTGCCAGCAGTTCCCCGGTTGGCAGGGTGCGGGAGACCCAGTACTTC.

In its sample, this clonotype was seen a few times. Here the CDR3 DNA reads TGTGCCAGCAGTTTGATAGCTATGGTTGAGCAGTTCTTC. This sequence encodes CASSLIAMVEQFF. The V gene is TRBV12-3 or TRBV12-4, the J gene TRBJ2-1; D is ambiguous. The CDR3 has 13 residues. V dropped 3 bases and J dropped 9 bases, with 12 bases sitting between them.

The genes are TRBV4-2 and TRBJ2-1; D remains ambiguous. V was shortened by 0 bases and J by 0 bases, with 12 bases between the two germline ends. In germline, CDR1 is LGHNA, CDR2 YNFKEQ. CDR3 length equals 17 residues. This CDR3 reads CASSQDFRPSSYNEQFF. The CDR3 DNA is TGTGCCAGCAGCCAAGATTTTCGGCCAAGCTCCTACAATGAGCAGTTCTTC.

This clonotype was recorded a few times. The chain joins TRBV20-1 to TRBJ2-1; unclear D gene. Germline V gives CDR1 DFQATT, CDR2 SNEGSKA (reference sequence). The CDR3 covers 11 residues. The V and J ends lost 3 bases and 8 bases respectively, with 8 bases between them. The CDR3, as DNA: TGCAGTGCTAGTAGGTCAGATGAGCAGTTCTTC. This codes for CSASRSDEQFF.

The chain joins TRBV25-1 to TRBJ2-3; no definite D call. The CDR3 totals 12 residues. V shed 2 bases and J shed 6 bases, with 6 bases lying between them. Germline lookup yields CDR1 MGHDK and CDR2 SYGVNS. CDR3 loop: CASSEIEDTQYF. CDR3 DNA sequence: TGTGCCAGCAGTGAAATAGAGGATACGCAGTATTTT.

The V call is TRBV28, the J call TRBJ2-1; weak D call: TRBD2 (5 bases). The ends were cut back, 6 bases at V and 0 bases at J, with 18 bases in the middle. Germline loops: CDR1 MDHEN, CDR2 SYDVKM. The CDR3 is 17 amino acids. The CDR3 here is CASSSPGSVSSYNEQFF. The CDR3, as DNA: TGTGCCAGCAGCTCGCCGGGGAGCGTGAGCTCCTACAATGAGCAGTTCTTC. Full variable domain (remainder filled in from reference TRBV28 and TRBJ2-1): DVKVTQSSRYLVKRTGEKVFLECVQDMDHENMFWYRQDPGLGLRLIYFSYDVKMKEKGDIPEGYSVSREKKERFSLILESASTNQTSMYLCASSSPGSVSSYNEQFFGPGTRLTVL.

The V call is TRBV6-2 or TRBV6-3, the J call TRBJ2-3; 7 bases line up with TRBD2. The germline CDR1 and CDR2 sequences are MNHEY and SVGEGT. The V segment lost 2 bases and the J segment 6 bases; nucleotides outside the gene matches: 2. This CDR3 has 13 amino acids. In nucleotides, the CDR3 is TGTGCCAGCAGTTACGCGGGGGACGATACGCAGTATTTT. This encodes CASSYAGDDTQYF.

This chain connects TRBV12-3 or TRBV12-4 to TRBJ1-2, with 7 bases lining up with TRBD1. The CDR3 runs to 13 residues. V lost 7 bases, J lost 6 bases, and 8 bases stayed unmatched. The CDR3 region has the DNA TGTGCCAGCACCGAGGGGGCGGGTCATGGCTACACCTTC. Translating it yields CASTEGAGHGYTF.